These 7 T cell receptor beta chains were sequenced from one sample in a study of blood T cell repertoires in COVID-19. Assay used: immunoSEQ multiplex PCR; TCRdb lists only in-frame clones, some missing. The sample yields roughly 300,000 clones, about 85% seen once. Input material: peripheral blood. The receptors were sampled from a human donor in a cohort sampled during active COVID-19.

J is TRBJ2-2 and V is TRBV5-5, with 7 bases fitting TRBD2. CDR3 length equals 14 residues. CDR1 and CDR2 (germline): SGHKS, YYEKEE (reference sequence). Unmatched junction bases numbered 5, after V lost 2 bases and J lost 7 bases. The CDR3 DNA sequence: TGTGCCAGCAGCTTCGGCGGGAGTAACGGGGAGCTGTTTTTT. It codes for CASSFGGSNGELFF.

This chain connects TRBV4-1 to TRBJ1-5, with TRBD1 identical over 8 bases. The germline V gene has CDR1 MGHRA and CDR2 YSYEKL. V shed 3 bases and J 7 bases; nucleotides not matched to a gene: 2. The CDR3 is made up of 13 amino acids. The CDR3 sequence is CASSQTGDQPQHF. CDR3 nucleotide sequence: TGCGCCAGCAGCCAGACAGGGGACCAGCCCCAGCATTTT.

V and J are TRBV6-6 and TRBJ1-6; D unclear. CDR3 size: 12 residues. V gave up 5 bases and J gave up 12 bases, with 11 bases separating them. From germline, CDR1 is MNHNY and CDR2 SVGAGI (reference sequence). The CDR3 protein is CASSVFGEPLHF. The DNA of the CDR3 is TGTGCCAGCAGTGTTTTCGGGGAACCCCTCCACTTT.

The V gene is TRBV19, the J gene TRBJ1-5; tentative D call: TRBD1 (5 bases). The CDR3 extends over 13 amino acids. V lost 3 bases, J lost 7 bases, and 10 bases lay in between. The germline CDR1 and CDR2 sequences are LNHDA and SQIVND (reference sequence). The CDR3 DNA is TGTGCCAGTAGTATTCAGGGTGAGCAGCCCCAGCATTTT. It codes for CASSIQGEQPQHF.

This clone was picked up a small number of times. The J gene is TRBJ1-2, the V gene TRBV6-5; 9 bases are a match to TRBD1. Trimming cost V 6 bases and J 8 bases; bases outside gene matches: 7. The CDR3 runs to 13 residues. Germline CDR1 reads MNHEY; CDR2 reads SVGAGI. Here the CDR3 DNA reads TGTGCCAGCAGAACCGGGACAGGGTTAGGCTACACCTTC. This sequence encodes CASRTGTGLGYTF.

The chain joins TRBV24-1 to TRBJ2-1, with 8 bases that match TRBD2. The CDR3 sequence is 14 residues long. Germline loops: CDR1 KGHDR, CDR2 SFDVKD. Unmatched junction bases numbered 7, after V lost 5 bases and J lost 8 bases. CDR3 nucleotide sequence: TGTGCCACCAGTGCCGGGAGGGCTATGGATGAGCAGTTCTTC. Encoded protein: CATSAGRAMDEQFF.

V usage is TRBV5-1 and J usage is TRBJ1-3; perhaps TRBD1 as D (5 bases). The germline gives CDR1 SGHRS, CDR2 YFSETQ. Trimming shortened V by 0 bases and J by 0 bases, and 10 bases separated the two germline ends. This CDR3 has 16 amino acids. The CDR3 DNA reads as TGCGCCAGCAGCTTGGGGGGCCCTCACTCTGGAAACACCATATATTTT. Protein sequence: CASSLGGPHSGNTIYF.